The 24 T cell receptor beta chains listed next were all sequenced from one sample in a study of technical replicates of blood from several donors. Sequencing used immunoSEQ multiplex PCR; TCRdb keeps in-frame clones, though not all of them. The table lists more than 12,000 clones, 84% of them singletons. The material sequenced was PBMCs. These receptors all stem from a human donor in good health.

The chain couples TRBV4-1 to TRBJ2-3; 8 bases fit TRBD2. V was clipped by 0 bases and J by 3 bases; unmatched bases: 5. Germline V gene data show CDR1 as MGHRA and CDR2 as YSYEKL. The CDR3 runs 16 residues. The CDR3 nucleotides read TGCGCCAGCAGCCAAGATGACAGCGGGAGAACAGATACGCAGTATTTT. This translates into CASSQDDSGRTDTQYF.

The chain has TRBV29-1 and TRBJ1-1; 9 nucleotides align to TRBD1. The CDR3 spans 14 residues. Germline lookup yields CDR1 SQVTM and CDR2 ANQGSEA. The V gene end was trimmed by 4 bases and the J gene end by 4 bases; junction bases not matched to a gene: 7. In DNA, the CDR3 is TGCAGCGTTGTGGGGGGACAGGGACCCACTGAAGCTTTCTTT. Encoded protein: CSVVGGQGPTEAFF.

J is TRBJ2-1 and V is TRBV27; TRBD2 agrees at 8 bases. V lost 3 bases and J lost 4; bases outside the gene matches: 8. The V gene's germline CDR1 is MNHEY and CDR2 SMNVEV (reference sequence). There are 16 residues in the CDR3. CDR3 bases: TGTGCCAGCAGTTTCACGCGACTAGCGAAATACAATGAGCAGTTCTTC. Protein sequence: CASSFTRLAKYNEQFF.

The chain combines TRBV6-4 with TRBJ2-7; 12 positions agree with TRBD2. Germline V gives CDR1 MRHNA, CDR2 SNTAGT. V shed 0 bases, J shed 5 bases, and the junction held 5 bases outside the gene matches. CDR3 length equals 16 residues. CDR3 bases: TGTGCCAGCAGTGACTCGTCTAGCGGGAGGGTCCACGAGCAGTACTTC. It encodes CASSDSSSGRVHEQYF.

The chain employs TRBV7-2 and TRBJ2-1; 10 bases fit TRBD2. The CDR3 is made up of 15 amino acids. The junction had 6 bases not matched to a gene; V was cut back by 5 bases and J by 5 bases. Germline V lookup: CDR1 SGHTA, CDR2 FQGNSA. The CDR3 reads CASSARTSGNNEQFF. Here the CDR3 DNA reads TGTGCCAGCAGCGCCAGGACTAGCGGAAACAATGAGCAGTTCTTC.

The chain couples TRBV5-1 to TRBJ2-3, with TRBD2 matching over 7 bases. Germline V gene data show CDR1 as SGHRS and CDR2 as YFSETQ. This CDR3 spans 17 amino acids. V was pared by 2 bases and J by 0 bases, with 9 bases of the junction left unmatched. The CDR3 DNA reads as TGCGCCAGCAGCTTTGCTCCTAGCGGCACTAGCACAGATACGCAGTATTTT. This encodes CASSFAPSGTSTDTQYF.

J is TRBJ1-2 and V is TRBV30; the D gene is possibly TRBD1 (5 bases). This CDR3 comprises 10 residues. The germline V gene has CDR1 GTSNPN and CDR2 SVGIG (reference sequence). Trimming took off 8 bases at V and 7 bases at J, with 11 bases between the two ends. CDR3 sequence reads: CALRRGGYTF. DNA for the CDR3: TGTGCCCTACGGAGGGGTGGCTACACCTTC.

This clone was found a few times. The chain uses TRBV5-1 and TRBJ2-3; 10 nucleotides align to TRBD2. J was trimmed by 4 bases and V by 1 base; bases with no gene match: 3. CDR3 length: 15 amino acids. The germline V gene encodes CDR1 SGHRS and CDR2 YFSETQ. CDR3 DNA sequence: TGCGCCAGCAGCTTGCCTAGCGGGAGTCCAGATACGCAGTATTTT. This gives the protein CASSLPSGSPDTQYF.

V usage is TRBV2 and J usage is TRBJ2-3; weak D call: TRBD1 (7 bases). V shed 8 bases and J shed 2 bases, with 29 bases lying between them. CDR1 is SNHLY and CDR2 is FYNNEI in the germline V gene. The CDR3 runs 19 residues. CDR3 residues: CASSRSFYPGGTHTDTQYF. The CDR3, as DNA: TGTGCCAGCTCACGGTCTTTCTACCCAGGGGGGACACACACAGATACGCAGTATTTT.

This chain connects TRBV19 to TRBJ1-2; D is ambiguous. The V end lost 3 bases, the J end lost 4 bases, and 18 bases lay between the germline ends. There are 16 residues in the CDR3. Germline values: CDR1 LNHDA, CDR2 SQIVND (reference sequence). For the CDR3, the DNA is TGTGCCAGTAGTATGGGGAGTCAGATCGGAGGCTATGGCTACACCTTC. This codes for CASSMGSQIGGYGYTF.

This clone was picked up one time. This sequence joins TRBV19 and TRBJ2-3; 8 nucleotides line up with TRBD2. The CDR3 is 15 residues long. The trim removed 3 bases at V and 6 bases at J, leaving 8 bases unmatched. Germline lookup yields CDR1 LNHDA and CDR2 SQIVND (reference sequence). In DNA, the CDR3 is TGTGCCAGTAGTATTACGGGAGGGCCGCAGGATACGCAGTATTTT. Residues: CASSITGGPQDTQYF.

The chain links TRBV11-2 to TRBJ2-1; 8 positions agree with TRBD2. The CDR3 spans 17 residues. Germline V CDR1 and CDR2: SGHAT, FQNNGV. V shed 0 bases and J 0 bases; nucleotides not matched to a gene: 4. Here the CDR3 reads CASSLEPGLDSYNEQFF. Written as DNA, the CDR3 is TGTGCCAGCAGCTTAGAGCCGGGACTAGACTCCTACAATGAGCAGTTCTTC.

The V gene is TRBV9, the J gene TRBJ2-1; 9 bases are a match to TRBD2. Germline CDR1 and CDR2: SGDLS and YYNGEE. The CDR3 loop spans 16 amino acids. The ends lost 4 bases at V and 3 bases at J; junction bases unmatched: 8. In DNA form, the CDR3 reads TGTGCCAGCAGCCCTACTAGCGGGTTCCACTACAATGAGCAGTTCTTC. Its translation: CASSPTSGFHYNEQFF.

The chain uses TRBV28 and TRBJ2-7, with unresolved D. CDR3 length: 10 residues. Germline loops: CDR1 MDHEN, CDR2 SYDVKM. The V end was cut by 6 bases, the J end by 4 bases, with 4 bases between. The CDR3 protein is CASRRYEQYF. The DNA for the CDR3 is TGTGCCAGCAGGCGGTACGAGCAGTACTTC.

The J gene is TRBJ2-7, the V gene TRBV30; 8 bases agree with TRBD2. Germline trimming cut 3 bases from V and 2 bases from J; bases unmatched to any gene: 21. The germline CDR1 and CDR2 sequences are GTSNPN and SVGIG (reference sequence). The length of the CDR3 is 19 residues. CDR3 nucleotides: TGTGCCTGGAGCGGATTACAGGTGGGAGGTGGTAGCGGGACCTACGAGCAGTACTTC. It encodes CAWSGLQVGGGSGTYEQYF.

The genes are TRBV28 and TRBJ2-7; TRBD2 matches at 10 bases. The CDR3 has 15 residues. Unmatched junction bases numbered 9, after V lost 7 bases and J lost 3 bases. Germline CDR1 reads MDHEN; CDR2 reads SYDVKM. The CDR3 reads CASNIPGLADYEQYF. CDR3 DNA sequence: TGTGCCAGCAACATACCCGGACTAGCGGACTACGAGCAGTACTTC.

The rearrangement links TRBV6-5 to TRBJ2-2; 9 nucleotides line up with TRBD1. V dropped 8 bases and J dropped 6; count of bases not matched to a gene: 10. CDR1 and CDR2 (germline): MNHEY, SVGAGI. CDR3 length: 15 residues. The CDR3 loop reads CASGAGTGLSGELFF. CDR3 DNA sequence: TGTGCCAGCGGCGCCGGGACAGGGTTGTCCGGGGAGCTGTTTTTT.

This rearrangement joins TRBV10-3 to TRBJ1-3; 12 nucleotides align to TRBD1. CDR1 and CDR2 from the germline V gene are ENHRY and SYGVKD. After removal of 8 bases from V and 3 bases from J, the junction contained 11 bases not matched to a gene. This CDR3 has 17 residues. The CDR3 DNA reads TGTGCCATCGGGGATCCGGGACAGGGGGCGTTTGGAAACACCATATATTTT. It specifies CAIGDPGQGAFGNTIYF.

V gene TRBV5-8 combines with J gene TRBJ2-4, with D maybe TRBD1 (5 bases). With 5 bases removed from V and 8 bases from J, the gap between germline ends came to 17 bases. The germline gives CDR1 SGHTS, CDR2 YDEGEE. The CDR3 length is 14 residues. CDR3 coding DNA: TGTGCCAGCAGTTTCCCTCAGGGCTTCGACATTCAGTACTTC. This gives the protein CASSFPQGFDIQYF.

The chain carries TRBV6-1 and TRBJ1-1, with a weak D call TRBD1 (6 bases). The V end was cut by 8 bases, the J end by 0 bases, with 13 bases between. Looked up from germline, CDR1 is MNHNS and CDR2 is SASEGT. This CDR3 is 14 amino acids long. In DNA, the CDR3 is TGTGCCAGCGGCCGACAGGCCATGAACACTGAAGCTTTCTTT. Translated, it gives CASGRQAMNTEAFF.

The chain carries TRBV28 and TRBJ1-5; no firm D call. The CDR3 length is 12 residues. V was shortened by 5 bases and J by 6 bases, with 8 bases between the two germline ends. Per the germline V gene, CDR1 is MDHEN and CDR2 is SYDVKM. This chain's CDR3 is CASSPPLQPQHF. CDR3 nucleotide sequence: TGTGCCAGCAGTCCCCCCCTTCAGCCCCAGCATTTT. The full variable domain, rest sourced from reference TRBV28 and TRBJ1-5, is DVKVTQSSRYLVKRTGEKVFLECVQDMDHENMFWYRQDPGLGLRLIYFSYDVKMKEKGDIPEGYSVSREKKERFSLILESASTNQTSMYLCASSPPLQPQHFGDGTRLSIL.

This chain joins TRBV27 and TRBJ2-1, with 9 positions matching TRBD2. The ends lost 0 bases at V and 8 bases at J; junction bases unmatched: 14. Germline V gene data show CDR1 as MNHEY and CDR2 as SMNVEV (reference sequence). The CDR3 runs 18 residues. The CDR3 here is CASSLSRGREGRHDEQFF. In DNA form, the CDR3 reads TGTGCCAGCAGTTTATCGAGGGGGCGGGAGGGCCGCCATGATGAGCAGTTCTTC.

This clone was found once. The rearrangement links TRBV6-5 to TRBJ2-3; 8 positions match TRBD2. The CDR3 sequence is 15 residues long. The J segment lost 6 bases and the V segment lost 2 bases, leaving 7 bases of the junction unmatched. Germline-derived CDR1 and CDR2 are MNHEY and SVGAGI. CDR3 amino acids: CASSYRPSGSDTQYF. The DNA for the CDR3 is TGTGCCAGCAGTTACCGGCCGAGCGGGAGTGATACGCAGTATTTT.

The chain couples TRBV19 to TRBJ2-1, with 10 bases lining up with TRBD1. J gave up 10 bases and V 0 bases, and 18 bases lay outside the gene matches. This CDR3 spans 19 amino acids. CDR1 and CDR2 from the germline V gene are LNHDA and SQIVND (reference sequence). The CDR3 nucleotides are TGTGCCAGTAGTATAGACGGGGGACAGGGGTTTAGCGGCGCCGGGGAGCAGTTCTTC. It codes for CASSIDGGQGFSGAGEQFF. The full variable domain, completed using reference TRBV19 and TRBJ2-1, is DGGITQSPKYLFRKEGQNVTLSCEQNLNHDAMYWYRQDPGQGLRLIYYSQIVNDFQKGDIAEGYSVSREKKESFPLTVTSAQKNPTAFYLCASSIDGGQGFSGAGEQFFGPGTRLTVL.